Presented here are 24 T cell receptor beta chains from one specimen sequenced in a study of T cell clones after liver transplantation. Measured with immunoSEQ multiplex PCR; TCRdb has only the in-frame clones, and not every one. The sample yields roughly 70,000 clones, over 85% seen once. The sample consisted of CD4+ T cells from blood, taken before liver transplant. Receptor source: a human donor who received a liver transplant.

V and J are TRBV29-1 and TRBJ1-2, with TRBD1 identical over 7 bases. The CDR3 has 13 residues. With V trimmed by 6 bases and J by 3 bases, 7 bases remained unmatched. Looked up from germline, CDR1 is SQVTM and CDR2 is ANQGSEA. This chain's CDR3 is CSVRQGRDYGYTF. CDR3 in DNA: TGCAGCGTCAGACAGGGAAGGGACTATGGCTACACCTTC. The full variable domain, its missing parts supplied by reference TRBV29-1 and TRBJ1-2, is SAVISQKPSRDICQRGTSLTIQCQVDSQVTMMFWYRQQPGQSLTLIATANQGSEATYESGFVIDKFPISRPNLTFSTLTVSNMSPEDSSIYLCSVRQGRDYGYTFGSGTRLTVV.

The genes are TRBV9 and TRBJ2-7; 8 nucleotides align to TRBD1. V lost 1 base to trimming and J lost 1 base; unmatched junction nucleotides: 4. The germline V gene encodes CDR1 SGDLS and CDR2 YYNGEE. This CDR3 spans 15 amino acids. In DNA form, the CDR3 reads TGTGCCAGCAGCGTATCGACAGGGGAGTCCTACGAGCAGTACTTC. Translating it yields CASSVSTGESYEQYF.

The V and J genes are TRBV7-2 and TRBJ2-7; D unresolved. The CDR3 is 13 amino acids. Germline V CDR1 and CDR2: SGHTA, FQGNSA. V was clipped by 5 bases and J by 5 bases, with 13 bases between them. The CDR3 loop reads CASSPGQHNEQYF. The DNA for the CDR3 is TGTGCCAGCAGCCCCGGCCAACACAACGAGCAGTACTTC.

The chain couples TRBV5-4 to TRBJ1-2; D is uncertain. CDR1 is SGHNT, CDR2 YYREEE, per germline (reference sequence). This CDR3 is built from 15 residues. Trimming cost V 4 bases and J 4 bases, with 17 bases left between them. CDR3 residues: CASSKPALGGYGYTF. CDR3 in DNA: TGTGCCAGCAGCAAACCTGCGCTCGGAGGCTATGGCTACACCTTC.

This chain joins TRBV6-5 and TRBJ1-2; TRBD1 matches 8 bases. V shed 2 bases, J shed 9 bases, and the junction held 14 bases outside the gene matches. The CDR3 contains 16 residues. Germline lookup yields CDR1 MNHEY and CDR2 SVGAGI. The CDR3 nucleotides are TGTGCCAGCAGTTACACCAGAAACAGGGGGAGTTTTAGCTACACCTTC. Its protein is CASSYTRNRGSFSYTF.

This chain uses TRBV5-5 with TRBJ1-5; unclear D gene. The CDR3 spans 15 residues. Trimming removed 0 bases at V and 5 bases at J, with 12 bases between. CDR1 SGHKS and CDR2 YYEKEE come from the germline V gene (reference sequence). The CDR3 bases are TGTGCCAGCAGCTTGGCCCTCTGGGGTGATCAGCCCCAGCATTTT. The encoded protein is CASSLALWGDQPQHF.

V and J are TRBV11-3 and TRBJ2-2; D is uncertain. V was pared by 6 bases and J by 0 bases, with 8 bases between. This CDR3 comprises 14 residues. CDR1 SGHNT and CDR2 YENEEA come from the germline V gene. The CDR3 DNA sequence: TGTGCCAGCAGAGGCAGTGCGAACACCGGGGAGCTGTTTTTT. Translation: CASRGSANTGELFF.

V is TRBV11-2 and J is TRBJ2-1; tentative D call: TRBD2 (6 bases). CDR1 is SGHAT and CDR2 is FQNNGV in the germline V gene. The CDR3 consists of 16 residues. The V and J ends lost 0 bases and 0 bases respectively, with 9 bases between them. DNA of the CDR3: TGTGCCAGCAGCTTAGATTCGGGAGCCTCCTACAATGAGCAGTTCTTC. It yields the protein CASSLDSGASYNEQFF.

The CDR3 DNA is TGTGCCAGCAGTCCTAGCGGGAGTGATGACGAGCAGTACTTC. It specifies CASSPSGSDDEQYF. This chain connects TRBV28 to TRBJ2-7, with TRBD2 identical over 10 bases. The CDR3 covers 14 residues. V shed 5 bases and J 5 bases; nucleotides not matched to a gene: 6. Looked up from germline, CDR1 is MDHEN and CDR2 is SYDVKM.

This chain uses TRBV9 with TRBJ2-3, with D tentatively TRBD1 or TRBD2 (5 bases each). CDR3 length equals 14 residues. In germline, CDR1 is SGDLS, CDR2 YYNGEE. V dropped 3 bases and J dropped 5 bases, with 13 bases sitting between them. This CDR3 reads CASSAVGDRDTQYF. In nucleotides, the CDR3 is TGTGCCAGCAGCGCAGTGGGGGACCGAGATACGCAGTATTTT.

The chain recombines TRBV9 with TRBJ2-2; no clear D. V was pared by 2 bases and J by 5 bases, with 1 base between. The CDR3 is 11 residues long. CDR1 SGDLS and CDR2 YYNGEE come from the germline V gene. CDR3 nucleotides: TGTGCCAGCAGCGTGACCGGGGAGCTGTTTTTT. This sequence encodes CASSVTGELFF.

J is TRBJ2-3 and V is TRBV19; TRBD2 matches at 8 bases. From germline, CDR1 is LNHDA and CDR2 SQIVND (reference sequence). The CDR3 totals 16 residues. V gave up 3 bases and J gave up 2 bases; unmatched junction bases: 7. CDR3 sequence reads: CASSMGAGGPTDTQYF. In nucleotides, the CDR3 is TGTGCCAGTAGTATGGGTGCGGGAGGTCCCACAGATACGCAGTATTTT.

CDR3 DNA sequence: TGCAGCGTAAGCGGGAGCGGCAATGAGCAGTTCTTC. Translation gives CSVSGSGNEQFF. This rearrangement joins TRBV29-1 to TRBJ2-1; 8 nucleotides agree with TRBD2. V lost 6 bases, J lost 6 bases, and 4 bases stayed unmatched. The CDR3 is 12 residues long. The germline gives CDR1 SQVTM, CDR2 ANQGSEA.

The V call is TRBV7-9, the J call TRBJ1-4; D is unresolved. Trimming took 4 bases from V and 11 from J, leaving 11 bases between them. The V gene's germline CDR1 is SEHNR and CDR2 FQNEAQ (reference sequence). This CDR3 region has 12 residues. The CDR3 nucleotides read TGTGCCAGCAGCTGGACCGTCGGGAAACTGTTTTTT. Translating it yields CASSWTVGKLFF.

The rearrangement uses TRBV6-6 and TRBJ2-1; TRBD2 agrees at 10 bases. This CDR3 contains 15 residues. V shed 8 bases, J shed 10 bases, and the junction held 14 bases outside the gene matches. Germline loops: CDR1 MNHNY, CDR2 SVGAGI (reference sequence). DNA of the CDR3: TGTGCCAGCGTAATTGGGCTAGCGGGAGAAGGAGAGCAGTTCTTC. It encodes CASVIGLAGEGEQFF.

CDR3 sequence reads: CAIRQTSGNNEQFF. As DNA, the CDR3 is TGTGCCATCAGGCAGACTAGCGGGAACAATGAGCAGTTCTTC. The chain uses TRBV10-3 and TRBJ2-1; 11 positions match TRBD2. J gave up 5 bases and V 6 bases, and 3 bases lay outside the gene matches. The CDR3 extends over 14 amino acids. From germline, CDR1 is ENHRY and CDR2 SYGVKD.

The chain uses TRBV5-6 and TRBJ1-3; D not resolved. The germline V gene encodes CDR1 SGHDT and CDR2 YYEEEE. The V gene lost 2 bases and the J gene lost 0 bases, with 18 bases spanning the gap. The CDR3 loop spans 18 amino acids. CDR3 region: CASSFYAAATFSGNTIYF. CDR3 sequence (DNA): TGTGCCAGCAGCTTTTATGCGGCAGCGACATTCTCTGGAAACACCATATATTTT. The variable domain in full, with the rest retrieved from reference TRBV5-6 and TRBJ1-3, is DAGVTQSPTHLIKTRGQQVTLRCSPKSGHDTVSWYQQALGQGPQFIFQYYEEEERQRGNFPDRFSGHQFPNYSSELNVNALLLGDSALYLCASSFYAAATFSGNTIYFGEGSWLTVV.

CDR3 loop: CASSSLGETQYF. The DNA of the CDR3 is TGTGCCAGCAGTTCCCTAGGAGAGACCCAGTACTTC. This chain connects TRBV6-1 to TRBJ2-5, with D uncertain. From germline, CDR1 is MNHNS and CDR2 SASEGT. V gave up 5 bases and J gave up 4 bases, with 8 bases separating them. The CDR3 totals 12 residues.

V is TRBV27 and J is TRBJ2-5; either TRBD1 or TRBD2 may fit D (5 bases each). V shed 8 bases and J shed 5 bases, with 18 bases lying between them. Germline-derived CDR1 and CDR2 are MNHEY and SMNVEV (reference sequence). CDR3 size: 14 residues. The CDR3 DNA is TGTGCCAGCGGGGGTTGGAGGCCTGGGGAGACCCAGTACTTC. Encoded protein: CASGGWRPGETQYF.

The gene calls are TRBV23-1 and TRBJ1-5; D gene uncertain. TRBV23-1 is marked as an open reading frame, function uncertain. The CDR3 extends over 13 amino acids. The V end was cut by 3 bases, the J end by 6 bases, with 9 bases between. CDR3 in amino acids: CASSHHRTQPQHF. CDR3 DNA: TGCGCCAGCAGTCACCACCGGACTCAGCCCCAGCATTTT.

CDR3 in amino acids: CASRGLADAEQYF. In DNA form, the CDR3 reads TGTGCCAGCAGGGGACTAGCGGATGCCGAGCAGTACTTC. The chain combines TRBV6-5 with TRBJ2-7; 11 bases are a match to TRBD2. Germline CDR1 reads MNHEY; CDR2 reads SVGAGI. This CDR3 is built from 13 residues. J was trimmed by 6 bases and V by 6 bases; bases with no gene match: 4.

This clone was detected once. V is TRBV7-3 and J is TRBJ2-1; D uncertain. V lost 2 bases and J 2 bases, leaving 4 bases between the germline ends. There are 13 residues in the CDR3. The germline V gene has CDR1 SGHTA and CDR2 FQGTGA. The CDR3 nucleotides read TGTGCCAGCAGCTTAGGGCCCTACAATGAGCAGTTCTTC. The encoded protein is CASSLGPYNEQFF.

V gene TRBV4-3 combines with J gene TRBJ1-1; D is unresolved. The CDR3 runs to 15 residues. Trimming cost V 2 bases and J 7 bases, with 17 bases left between them. Germline CDR1 reads LGHNA; CDR2 reads YSLEER. The CDR3 is CASSQTIGLADEAFF. The CDR3 DNA reads TGCGCCAGCAGCCAAACAATTGGTTTGGCGGATGAAGCTTTCTTT.

The CDR3 sequence: CASRMTSIPDTQYF. The CDR3, as DNA: TGTGCCAGCAGGATGACTAGCATCCCAGATACGCAGTATTTT. The chain is built from TRBV7-2 and TRBJ2-3; the match to TRBD2 covers 7 bases. V lost 6 bases, J lost 4 bases, and 7 bases stayed unmatched. The CDR3 has 14 amino acids. From germline, CDR1 is SGHTA and CDR2 FQGNSA.